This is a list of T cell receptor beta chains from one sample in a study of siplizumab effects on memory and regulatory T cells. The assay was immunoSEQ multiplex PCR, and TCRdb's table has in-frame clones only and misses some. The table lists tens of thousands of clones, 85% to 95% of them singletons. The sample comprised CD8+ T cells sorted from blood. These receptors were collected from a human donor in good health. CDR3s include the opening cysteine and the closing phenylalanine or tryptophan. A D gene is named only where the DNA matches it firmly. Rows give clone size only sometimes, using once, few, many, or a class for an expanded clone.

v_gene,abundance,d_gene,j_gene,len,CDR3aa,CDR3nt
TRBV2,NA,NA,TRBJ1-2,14,CASSESLEVYGYTF,TGTGCCAGCAGTGAAAGTTTGGAAGTCTATGGCTACACCTTC
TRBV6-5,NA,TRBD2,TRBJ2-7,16,CASSSVAGAISYEQYF,TGTGCCAGCAGTTCGGTAGCGGGAGCTATATCCTACGAGCAGTACTTC
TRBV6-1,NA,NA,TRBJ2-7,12,CASTLAGYEQYF,TGTGCCAGCACCCTCGCAGGCTACGAGCAGTACTTC
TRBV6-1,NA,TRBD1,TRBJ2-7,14,CASSDFGTGGEQYF,TGTGCCAGCAGTGATTTCGGTACAGGGGGCGAGCAGTACTTC
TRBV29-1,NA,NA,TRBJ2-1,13,CSVEPGEHNEQFF,TGCAGCGTTGAACCTGGGGAGCACAATGAGCAGTTCTTC
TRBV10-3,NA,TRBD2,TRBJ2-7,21,CAISPGGLETSGSYTGYEQYF,TGTGCCATCAGTCCCGGAGGGTTGGAAACTAGCGGGAGTTATACGGGCTACGAGCAGTACTTC
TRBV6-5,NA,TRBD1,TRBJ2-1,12,CASSYLRGEQFF,TGTGCCAGCAGTTACCTCAGGGGGGAGCAGTTCTTC
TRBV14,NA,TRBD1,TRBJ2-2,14,CASSWTGNTGELFF,TGTGCCAGCAGTTGGACAGGAAACACCGGGGAGCTGTTTTTT
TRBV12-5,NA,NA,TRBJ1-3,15,CASMKGPYSGNTIYF,TGTGCTAGTATGAAGGGCCCCTACTCTGGAAACACCATATATTTT
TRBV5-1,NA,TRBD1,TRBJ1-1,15,CASSAGQGAGDEAFF,TGCGCCAGCAGCGCCGGACAGGGGGCGGGGGATGAAGCTTTCTTT
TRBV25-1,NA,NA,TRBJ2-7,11,CASSGAYEQYF,TGTGCCAGCAGTGGAGCTTACGAGCAGTACTTC
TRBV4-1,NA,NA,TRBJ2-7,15,CASSRVLTGSYEQYF,TGCGCCAGCAGCCGAGTTCTAACAGGCTCCTACGAGCAGTACTTC
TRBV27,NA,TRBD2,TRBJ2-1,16,CATLHPSGSSYNEQFF,TGTGCCACCCTTCATCCTAGCGGGAGCTCCTACAATGAGCAGTTCTTC
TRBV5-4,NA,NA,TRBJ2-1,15,CASSLWGEPTDEQFF,TGTGCCAGCAGCTTGTGGGGGGAGCCAACGGATGAGCAGTTCTTC
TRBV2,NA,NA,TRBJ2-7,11,CANHRVYEQYF,TGTGCCAATCACAGGGTCTACGAGCAGTACTTC
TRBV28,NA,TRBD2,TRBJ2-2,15,CASSLSGRAAGELFF,TGTGCCAGCAGTTTGAGCGGGAGGGCCGCCGGGGAGCTGTTTTTT
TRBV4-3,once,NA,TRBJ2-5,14,CASSQDLAAETQYF,TGCGCCAGCAGCCAAGATCTGGCGGCGGAGACCCAGTACTTC
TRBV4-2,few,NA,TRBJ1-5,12,CASSQGGQPQHF,TGTGCCAGCAGCCAAGGAGGGCAGCCCCAGCATTTT
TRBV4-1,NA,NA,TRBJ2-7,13,CASRPEASYEQYF,TGCGCCAGCCGTCCAGAAGCCTCCTACGAGCAGTACTTC
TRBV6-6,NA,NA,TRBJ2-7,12,CASSMVGDEQYF,TGTGCCAGCAGCATGGTAGGGGACGAGCAGTACTTC
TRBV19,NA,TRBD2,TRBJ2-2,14,CASTSSGLPGELFF,TGTGCCAGTACTTCTAGCGGTTTGCCCGGGGAGCTGTTTTTT
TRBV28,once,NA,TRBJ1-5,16,CASSLSTEYSNQPQHF,TGTGCCAGCAGTTTAAGTACAGAATATAGCAATCAGCCCCAGCATTTT
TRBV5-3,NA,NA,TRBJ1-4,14,CARSGEGSNEKLFF,TGTGCCAGAAGCGGGGAAGGGTCAAATGAAAAACTGTTTTTT
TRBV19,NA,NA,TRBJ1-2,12,CASTIGHYGYTF,TGTGCCAGTACTATCGGACACTATGGCTACACCTTC
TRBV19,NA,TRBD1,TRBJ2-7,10,CATRQGEQYF,TGTGCCACCCGACAGGGCGAGCAGTACTTC
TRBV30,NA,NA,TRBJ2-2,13,CAWRDRRTGELFF,TGTGCCTGGAGGGATCGCCGGACCGGGGAGCTGTTTTTT
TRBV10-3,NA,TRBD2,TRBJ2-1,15,CAISDGGRHYNEQFF,TGTGCCATCAGTGACGGCGGGAGGCATTACAATGAGCAGTTCTTC
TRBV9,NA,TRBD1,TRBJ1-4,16,CASSPQTGATNEKLFF,TGTGCCAGCAGCCCCCAAACAGGGGCAACTAATGAAAAACTGTTTTTT
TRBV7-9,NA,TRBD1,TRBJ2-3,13,CASSDRGTDTQYF,TGTGCCAGCAGCGACAGGGGGACAGATACGCAGTATTTT
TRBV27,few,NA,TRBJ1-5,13,CASSLNLYQPQHF,TGTGCCAGCAGTTTGAATCTTTATCAGCCCCAGCATTTT
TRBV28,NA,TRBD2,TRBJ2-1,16,CASSITSGRSDNEQFF,TGTGCCAGCAGTATCACTAGCGGGAGGTCGGACAATGAGCAGTTCTTC
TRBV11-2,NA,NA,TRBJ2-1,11,CASSLGREQFF,TGTGCCAGCAGCTTAGGCCGTGAGCAGTTCTTC
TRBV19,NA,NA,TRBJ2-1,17,CASSIDHYRPTYNEQFF,TGTGCCAGTAGTATAGATCACTACAGACCTACCTACAATGAGCAGTTCTTC
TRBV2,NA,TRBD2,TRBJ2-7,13,CASSAGGPQEQYF,TGTGCCAGCTCGGCGGGAGGGCCGCAAGAGCAGTACTTC
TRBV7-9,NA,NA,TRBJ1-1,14,CASSLESGSYEAFF,TGTGCCAGCAGCTTAGAGTCTGGGTCCTATGAAGCTTTCTTT
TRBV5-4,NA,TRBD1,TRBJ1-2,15,CASSHSGGANYGYTF,TGTGCCAGCAGCCACTCAGGGGGCGCAAACTATGGCTACACCTTC
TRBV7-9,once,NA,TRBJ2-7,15,CASSPPGHISYEQYF,TGTGCCAGCAGCCCACCGGGACATATCTCCTACGAGCAGTACTTC
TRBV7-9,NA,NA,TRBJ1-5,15,CASSSTQGGGQPQHF,TGTGCCAGCAGCTCTACACAGGGAGGGGGACAGCCCCAGCATTTT
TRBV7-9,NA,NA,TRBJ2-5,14,CASTQGMPPETQYF,TGTGCCAGCACCCAAGGGATGCCCCCAGAGACCCAGTACTTC
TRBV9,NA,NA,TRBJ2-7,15,CASSSSGGGTYEQYF,TGTGCCAGCAGCTCCAGTGGCGGCGGAACCTACGAGCAGTACTTC